One sample yielded the 21 T cell receptor beta chains listed below, sequenced in a study of blood T cells in healthy people across ages. Together with a sample-barcoded 5' primer, a J-beta primer mix was included in a second PCR lasting roughly 6 to 12 cycles. TCRdb independently ran MiXCR on the 5' RACE reads; one entry per CDR3 protein. The data contain around 1.7 million distinct CDR3 sequences, 28% of them singletons. Sequenced material: blood. The source of these receptors is a woman aged 25 to 39 in good health.

The rearrangement joins TRBV5-1 to TRBJ2-5; 8 bases are shared with TRBD2. Germline lookup yields CDR1 SGHRS and CDR2 YFSETQ. V lost 4 bases and J lost 3; bases outside the gene matches: 8. The CDR3 contains 15 residues. CDR3 region: CASSPGGGGKETQYF. CDR3 in DNA: TGCGCCAGCAGCCCTGGTGGCGGGGGGAAAGAGACCCAGTACTTC.

As to this clonotype: A much bigger clone sits one base away, suggesting this may be a read error. In DNA, the CDR3 is TGTGCCATCTCAGGCAGCGACCTATTTACGGTCTACAATGAGCAGTTCTTC. Translated: CAISGSDLFTVYNEQFF. The chain combines TRBV7-9 with TRBJ2-1; unclear D gene. The V end lost 10 bases, the J end lost 3 bases, and 25 bases lay between the germline ends. Germline assignment: CDR1 SEHNR and CDR2 FQNEAQ (reference sequence). This CDR3 region has 17 residues.

V usage is TRBV12-3 or TRBV12-4 and J usage is TRBJ2-1, with D possibly being TRBD1 (6 bases). V was trimmed by 5 bases and J by 9 bases, leaving 14 bases between them. This CDR3 region has 13 residues. The DNA of the CDR3 is TGTGCCAGCAGTCCGTACAGGGAGCTTGAGCAGTTCTTC. Translation: CASSPYRELEQFF.

This chain connects TRBV4-1 to TRBJ2-7; no clear D. Germline CDR1 and CDR2: MGHRA and YSYEKL. V was cut by 0 bases and J by 3 bases, with 6 bases left in between. CDR3 size: 13 residues. The CDR3 coding sequence is TGCGCCAGCAGCCAAGATTCGGACTACGAGCAGTACTTC. Protein: CASSQDSDYEQYF.

This clonotype was recorded once. This chain joins TRBV10-1 and TRBJ2-1; D gene ambiguous. The CDR3 is made up of 16 amino acids. From germline, CDR1 is WNHNN and CDR2 SYGVQD (reference sequence). CDR3 loop: CVRSALGSPSYNEQFF. The CDR3 coding sequence is TGCGTCCGGTCGGCGTTGGGTTCTCCCTCCTACAATGAGCAGTTCTTC.

Comments on this clonotype: This may be a read error: a much more frequent sequence differs by one nucleotide. This rearrangement joins TRBV7-2 to TRBJ2-5, with 11 nucleotides matching TRBD2. The germline CDR1 and CDR2 sequences are SGHTA and FQGNSA. The CDR3 is 16 amino acids. CDR3 residues: CAGSLGRTSGQETQYF. Written as DNA, the CDR3 is TGTGCCGGCAGCCTCGGTAGGACTAGCGGGCAGGAGACCCAGTACTTC.

This clonotype was seen repeatedly, ten times or more. The J gene is TRBJ1-6, the V gene TRBV28; no reliable D call. The CDR3 spans 13 residues. V shed 6 bases and J shed 7 bases, with 10 bases lying between them. Germline CDR1 and CDR2: MDHEN and SYDVKM. The CDR3 is CASRVGKNSPLHF. CDR3 coding DNA: TGTGCCAGCAGAGTGGGAAAAAATTCACCCCTCCACTTT.

The chain is built from TRBV7-7 and TRBJ2-3; possibly TRBD1 for D (6 bases). Germline CDR1 and CDR2: SSHAT and FNYEAQ (reference sequence). V was cut by 1 base and J by 2 bases, with 10 bases left in between. The CDR3 loop spans 15 amino acids. The CDR3 DNA sequence: TGTGCCAGCAGCTTAGGGACAGTTTCCACAGATACGCAGTATTTT. Translating gives CASSLGTVSTDTQYF.

This clonotype was seen a handful of times. A read error may account for a junction end that differs from germline. The chain has TRBV7-2 and TRBJ2-1, with 9 bases identical to TRBD2. CDR1 is SGHTA, CDR2 FQGNSA, per germline. This CDR3 has 15 amino acids. CDR3 loop: CVSSLIGTSRDEQFF. CDR3 nucleotide sequence: TGTGTCAGCAGCTTAATTGGGACTAGCAGGGATGAGCAGTTCTTC.

This clonotype was recorded a few times. V is TRBV5-6 and J is TRBJ1-6; possibly TRBD1 for D (5 bases). The length of the CDR3 is 16 residues. The germline gives CDR1 SGHDT, CDR2 YYEEEE. V dropped 2 bases and J dropped 10 bases, with 19 bases sitting between them. Here the CDR3 reads CASSFLVLQGRSPLHF. In nucleotides, the CDR3 is TGTGCCAGCAGCTTTTTGGTTTTGCAGGGACGATCACCCCTCCACTTT. The full variable domain, rest sourced from reference TRBV5-6 and TRBJ1-6, is DAGVTQSPTHLIKTRGQQVTLRCSPKSGHDTVSWYQQALGQGPQFIFQYYEEEERQRGNFPDRFSGHQFPNYSSELNVNALLLGDSALYLCASSFLVLQGRSPLHFGNGTRLTVT.

Worth noting for this clonotype: It may be a read error: a sequence one base away is much more abundant. This chain connects TRBV6-6 to TRBJ2-7, with D uncertain. The CDR3 runs 13 residues. Germline V CDR1 and CDR2: MNHNY, SVGAGI (reference sequence). V was clipped by 5 bases and J by 5 bases, with 13 bases between them. The CDR3 DNA sequence: TGTGCCAGCAGTGGGGTTTATGTCCACGAGCAGTACTTC. This translates into CASSGVYVHEQYF.

This clonotype came up a few times. The chain couples TRBV5-1 to TRBJ1-4; 9 nucleotides agree with TRBD1. CDR3 size: 17 residues. The germline gives CDR1 SGHRS, CDR2 YFSETQ. V was clipped by 3 bases and J by 3 bases; unmatched bases: 9. CDR3 loop: CASSSSRDRAANEKLFF. DNA of the CDR3: TGCGCCAGCAGCTCGTCCCGGGACAGGGCCGCTAATGAAAAACTGTTTTTT.

The CDR3: CASSEAQGYGANVLTF. The CDR3 DNA sequence: TGTGCCAGCAGTGAAGCGCAAGGGTATGGGGCCAACGTCCTGACTTTC. The V call is TRBV2, the J call TRBJ2-6; D is undetermined. Trimming removed 0 bases at V and 3 bases at J, with 9 bases between. This CDR3 is 16 amino acids long. Germline lookup yields CDR1 SNHLY and CDR2 FYNNEI. Filled out from reference TRBV2 and TRBJ2-6, the complete variable domain reads EPEVTQTPSHQVTQMGQEVILRCVPISNHLYFYWYRQILGQKVEFLVSFYNNEISEKSEIFDDQFSVERPDGSNFTLKIRSTKLEDSAMYFCASSEAQGYGANVLTFGAGSRLTVL.

This clonotype was seen more than once but under ten times. The chain carries TRBV2 and TRBJ2-7; 14 bases fit TRBD2. V trimming: 2 bases; J trimming: 5 bases; junction bases outside the gene matches: 5. Germline V gene data show CDR1 as SNHLY and CDR2 as FYNNEI. The CDR3 has 16 amino acids. CDR3 sequence reads: CASSEPGTSGGNEQYF. CDR3 bases: TGTGCCAGCAGTGAACCGGGGACTAGCGGGGGCAACGAGCAGTACTTC.

Ten or more counts support this clonotype. This chain uses TRBV6-5 with TRBJ2-1, with D maybe TRBD2 (5 bases). Trimming shortened V by 0 bases and J by 9 bases, and 9 bases separated the two germline ends. The CDR3 length is 13 residues. The germline CDR1 and CDR2 sequences are MNHEY and SVGAGI. This chain's CDR3 is CASSYSRSGEQFF. The CDR3, as DNA: TGTGCCAGCAGTTACTCGCGAAGCGGTGAGCAGTTCTTC.

This chain links TRBV28 with TRBJ2-3, with 7 bases lining up with TRBD1. Looked up from germline, CDR1 is MDHEN and CDR2 is SYDVKM. Trimming removed 6 bases from V and 1 base from J; junction bases left unmatched: 13. This CDR3 is 17 amino acids long. CDR3 sequence reads: CASSPLGTAPGTDTQYF. DNA of the CDR3: TGTGCCAGCAGCCCCCTAGGGACAGCCCCCGGCACAGATACGCAGTATTTT. Based on the CDR3 plus reference TRBV28 and TRBJ2-3, the full variable domain is DVKVTQSSRYLVKRTGEKVFLECVQDMDHENMFWYRQDPGLGLRLIYFSYDVKMKEKGDIPEGYSVSREKKERFSLILESASTNQTSMYLCASSPLGTAPGTDTQYFGPGTRLTVL.

Comments on this clonotype: A single base separates this from a much larger clone, so it may be a read error. The genes are TRBV29-1 and TRBJ2-1, with unresolved D. The better agreement between TRBJ2-7 and the DNA end casts doubt on the J call. The CDR3 spans 12 residues. The germline CDR1 and CDR2 sequences are SQVTM and ANQGSEA. The CDR3 sequence is CSARHSDNEQYF. As DNA, the CDR3 is TGCAGCGCTCGGCACTCCGACAATGAGCAGTACTTC.

The sample holds a few counts of this clonotype. The chain carries TRBV20-1 and TRBJ2-7; 10 bases fit TRBD2. V lost 3 bases, J lost 9 bases, and 11 bases stayed unmatched. CDR3 length equals 14 residues. Germline CDR1 reads DFQATT; CDR2 reads SNEGSKA (reference sequence). The CDR3 DNA reads TGCAGTGCTAGTCTCACTAGCGGGATGTTCGGGCAGTACTTC. This sequence encodes CSASLTSGMFGQYF.

This clonotype was found a few times. For the CDR3, the DNA is TGTGCCAGCAGCTCTACGGACGTCCCAGATACGCAGTATTTT. It encodes CASSSTDVPDTQYF. This chain links TRBV7-9 with TRBJ2-3; D unresolved. This CDR3 contains 14 residues. The V gene's germline CDR1 is SEHNR and CDR2 FQNEAQ (reference sequence). The ends were cut back, 4 bases at V and 4 bases at J, with 12 bases in the middle.

This chain links TRBV30 with TRBJ2-5; TRBD2 matches at 8 bases. The germline V gene has CDR1 GTSNPN and CDR2 SVGIG (reference sequence). The CDR3 loop spans 15 amino acids. Germline trimming cut 3 bases from V and 5 bases from J; bases unmatched to any gene: 11. The CDR3 loop reads CAWRAAGGPRETQYF. The CDR3 nucleotides read TGTGCCTGGAGGGCCGCGGGAGGCCCCCGGGAGACCCAGTACTTC.

A few counts support this clonotype. The V and J genes are TRBV29-1 and TRBJ2-1; perhaps TRBD2 as D (6 bases). Trimming removed 1 base at V and 1 base at J, with 11 bases between. Germline-derived CDR1 and CDR2 are SQVTM and ANQGSEA. This CDR3 spans 15 amino acids. Here the CDR3 reads CSVEGTKISYNEQFF. CDR3 sequence (DNA): TGCAGCGTTGAAGGGACTAAAATATCCTACAATGAGCAGTTCTTC.